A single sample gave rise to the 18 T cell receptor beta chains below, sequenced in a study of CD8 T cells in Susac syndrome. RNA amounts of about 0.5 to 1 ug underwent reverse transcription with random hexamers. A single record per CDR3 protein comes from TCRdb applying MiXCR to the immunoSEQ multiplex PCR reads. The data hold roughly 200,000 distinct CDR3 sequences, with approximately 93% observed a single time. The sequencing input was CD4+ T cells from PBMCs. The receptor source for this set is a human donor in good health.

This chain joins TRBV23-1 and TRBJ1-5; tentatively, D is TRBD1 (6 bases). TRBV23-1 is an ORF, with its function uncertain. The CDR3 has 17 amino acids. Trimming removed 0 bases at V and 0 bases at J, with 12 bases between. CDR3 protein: CASSQSEEGGSNQPQHF. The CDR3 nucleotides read TGCGCCAGCAGTCAATCGGAGGAAGGGGGTAGCAATCAGCCCCAGCATTTT.

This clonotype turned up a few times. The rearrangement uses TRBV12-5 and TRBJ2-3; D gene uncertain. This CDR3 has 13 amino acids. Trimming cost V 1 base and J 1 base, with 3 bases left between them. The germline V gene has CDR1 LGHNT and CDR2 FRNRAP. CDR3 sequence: CASGLGGTDTQYF. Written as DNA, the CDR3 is TGTGCTAGTGGTTTGGGAGGCACAGATACGCAGTATTTT.

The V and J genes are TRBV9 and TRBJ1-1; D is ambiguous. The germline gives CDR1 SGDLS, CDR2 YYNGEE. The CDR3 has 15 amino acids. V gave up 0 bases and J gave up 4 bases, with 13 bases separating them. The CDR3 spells CASSVAGHPGTEAFF. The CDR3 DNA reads TGTGCCAGCAGCGTAGCGGGCCACCCCGGCACTGAAGCTTTCTTT. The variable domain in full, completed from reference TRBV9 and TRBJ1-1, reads DSGVTQTPKHLITATGQRVTLRCSPRSGDLSVYWYQQSLDQGLQFLIQYYNGEERAKGNILERFSAQQFPDLHSELNLSSLELGDSALYFCASSVAGHPGTEAFFGQGTRLTVV.

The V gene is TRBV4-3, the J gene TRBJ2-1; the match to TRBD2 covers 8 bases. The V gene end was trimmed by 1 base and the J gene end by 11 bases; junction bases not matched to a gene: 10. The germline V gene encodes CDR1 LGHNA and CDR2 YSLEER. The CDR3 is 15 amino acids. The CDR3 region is CASSQGDFSGEKQFF. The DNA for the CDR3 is TGCGCCAGCAGCCAAGGGGATTTTAGCGGGGAAAAGCAGTTCTTC.

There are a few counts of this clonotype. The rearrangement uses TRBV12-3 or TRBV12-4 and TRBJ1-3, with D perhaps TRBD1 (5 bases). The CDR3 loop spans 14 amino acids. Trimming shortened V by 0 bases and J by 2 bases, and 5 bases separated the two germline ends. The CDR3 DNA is TGTGCCAGCAGTTTAGCAGGGGCTGGAAACACCATATATTTT. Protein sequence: CASSLAGAGNTIYF.

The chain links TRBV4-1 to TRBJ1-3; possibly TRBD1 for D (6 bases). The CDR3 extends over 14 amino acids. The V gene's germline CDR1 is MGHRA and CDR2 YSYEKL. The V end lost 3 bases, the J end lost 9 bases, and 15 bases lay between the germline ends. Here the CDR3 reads CASSHDPGVGTIYF. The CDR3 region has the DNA TGCGCCAGCAGCCACGACCCAGGGGTTGGCACCATATATTTT.

The CDR3 sequence: CASSRAGGGETQYF. CDR3 bases: TGTGCCAGTAGTAGGGCCGGGGGGGGAGAGACCCAGTACTTC. The chain links TRBV19 to TRBJ2-5, with 8 bases fitting TRBD2. Trimming removed 4 bases from V and 4 bases from J; junction bases left unmatched: 5. Per germline, CDR1 LNHDA and CDR2 SQIVND (reference sequence). The CDR3 has 14 residues. Looking up the rest from reference TRBV19 and TRBJ2-5 gives the full variable domain: DGGITQSPKYLFRKEGQNVTLSCEQNLNHDAMYWYRQDPGQGLRLIYYSQIVNDFQKGDIAEGYSVSREKKESFPLTVTSAQKNPTAFYLCASSRAGGGETQYFGPGTRLLVL.

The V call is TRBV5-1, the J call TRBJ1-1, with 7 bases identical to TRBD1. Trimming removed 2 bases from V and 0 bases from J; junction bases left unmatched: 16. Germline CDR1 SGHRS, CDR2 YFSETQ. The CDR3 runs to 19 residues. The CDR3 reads CASSLSTDRLKRLNTEAFF. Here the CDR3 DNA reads TGCGCCAGCAGCTTATCTACGGACAGGCTTAAACGACTGAACACTGAAGCTTTCTTT.

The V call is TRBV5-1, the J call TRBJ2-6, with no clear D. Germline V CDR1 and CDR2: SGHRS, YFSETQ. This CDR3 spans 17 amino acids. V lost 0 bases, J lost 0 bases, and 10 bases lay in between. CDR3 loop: CASSLGVSNSGANVLTF. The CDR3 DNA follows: TGCGCCAGCAGCTTGGGGGTTAGTAACTCTGGGGCCAACGTCCTGACTTTC.

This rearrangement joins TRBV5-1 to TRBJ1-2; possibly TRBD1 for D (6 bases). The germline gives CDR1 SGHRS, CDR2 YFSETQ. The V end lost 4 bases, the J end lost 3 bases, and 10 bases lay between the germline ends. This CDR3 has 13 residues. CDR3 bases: TGCGCCAGCAGCCTGGGGGCGGACTATGGCTACACCTTC. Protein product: CASSLGADYGYTF.

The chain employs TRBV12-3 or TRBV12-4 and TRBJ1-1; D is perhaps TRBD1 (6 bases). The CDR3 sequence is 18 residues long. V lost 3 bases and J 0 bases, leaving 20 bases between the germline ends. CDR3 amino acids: CASSLDKGVGLMNTEAFF. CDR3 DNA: TGTGCCAGCAGTTTGGATAAGGGGGTCGGACTCATGAACACTGAAGCTTTCTTT.

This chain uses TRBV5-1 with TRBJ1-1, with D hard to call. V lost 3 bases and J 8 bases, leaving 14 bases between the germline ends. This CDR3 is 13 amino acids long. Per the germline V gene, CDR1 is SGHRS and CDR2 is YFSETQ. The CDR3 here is CASSSTVTSEAFF. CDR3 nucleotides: TGCGCCAGCAGCTCTACAGTAACTAGCGAAGCTTTCTTT.

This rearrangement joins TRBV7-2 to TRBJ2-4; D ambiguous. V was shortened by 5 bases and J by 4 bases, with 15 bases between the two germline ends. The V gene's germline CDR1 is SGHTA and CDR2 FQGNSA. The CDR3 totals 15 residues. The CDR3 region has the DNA TGTGCCAGCAGCCCCCCGGGCGGCACTAAAAACATTCAGTACTTC. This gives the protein CASSPPGGTKNIQYF. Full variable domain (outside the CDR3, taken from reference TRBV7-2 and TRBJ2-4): GAGVSQSPSNKVTEKGKDVELRCDPISGHTALYWYRQSLGQGLEFLIYFQGNSAPDKSGLPSDRFSAERTGGSVSTLTIQRTQQEDSAVYLCASSPPGGTKNIQYFGAGTRLSVL.

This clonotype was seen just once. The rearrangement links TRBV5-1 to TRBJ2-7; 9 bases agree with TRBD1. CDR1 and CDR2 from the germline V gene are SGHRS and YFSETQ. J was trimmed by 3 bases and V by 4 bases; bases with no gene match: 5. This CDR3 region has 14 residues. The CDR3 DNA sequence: TGCGCCAGCAGCCGGGGACAGGGACACTACGAGCAGTACTTC. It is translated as CASSRGQGHYEQYF.

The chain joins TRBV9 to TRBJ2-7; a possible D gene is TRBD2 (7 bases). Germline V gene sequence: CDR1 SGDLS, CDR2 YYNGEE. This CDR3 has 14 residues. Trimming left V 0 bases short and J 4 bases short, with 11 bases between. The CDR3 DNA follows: TGTGCCAGCAGCGTAGGAGGGGGAGGGTACGAGCAGTACTTC. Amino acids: CASSVGGGGYEQYF.

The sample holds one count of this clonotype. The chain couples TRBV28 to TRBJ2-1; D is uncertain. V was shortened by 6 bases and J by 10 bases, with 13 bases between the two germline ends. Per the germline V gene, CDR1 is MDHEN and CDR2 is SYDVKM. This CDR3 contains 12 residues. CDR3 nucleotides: TGTGCCAGCAGACAGAGGCAGAGGGAGCAGTTCTTC. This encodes CASRQRQREQFF.

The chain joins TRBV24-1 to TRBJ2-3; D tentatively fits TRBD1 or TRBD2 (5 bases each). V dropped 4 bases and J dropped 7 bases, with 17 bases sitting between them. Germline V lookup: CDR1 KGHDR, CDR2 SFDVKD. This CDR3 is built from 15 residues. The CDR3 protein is CATSEGNKGTNTQYF. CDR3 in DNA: TGTGCCACCAGTGAAGGGAATAAGGGGACGAATACGCAGTATTTT.

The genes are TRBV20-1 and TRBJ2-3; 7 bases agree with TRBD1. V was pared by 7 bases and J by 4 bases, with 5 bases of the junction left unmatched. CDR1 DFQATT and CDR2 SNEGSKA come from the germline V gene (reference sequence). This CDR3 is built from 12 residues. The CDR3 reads CSGDRSSDTQYF. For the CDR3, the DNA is TGCAGTGGGGACAGATCCTCAGATACGCAGTATTTT.